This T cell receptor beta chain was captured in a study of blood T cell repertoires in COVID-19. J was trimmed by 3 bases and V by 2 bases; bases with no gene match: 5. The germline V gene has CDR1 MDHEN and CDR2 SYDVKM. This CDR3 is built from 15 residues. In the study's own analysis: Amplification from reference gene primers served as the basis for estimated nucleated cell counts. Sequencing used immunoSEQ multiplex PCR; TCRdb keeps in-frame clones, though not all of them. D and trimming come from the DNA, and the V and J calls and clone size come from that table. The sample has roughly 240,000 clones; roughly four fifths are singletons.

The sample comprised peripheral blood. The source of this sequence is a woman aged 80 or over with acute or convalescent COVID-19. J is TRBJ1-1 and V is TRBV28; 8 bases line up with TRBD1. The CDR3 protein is CASSLLTGGDTEAFF. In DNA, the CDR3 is TGTGCCAGCAGTTTACTCACAGGGGGGGACACTGAAGCTTTCTTT.